This T cell receptor beta chain is from a study of blood T cell repertoires in COVID-19. About the study: Samples of COVID-19 (acute and convalescent) were obtained from the United States, Italy and Spain.

The assay was immunoSEQ multiplex PCR, and TCRdb's table has in-frame clones only and misses some. This table holds 300,000 or so clones, 90% found once. V was clipped by 3 bases and J by 3 bases, with 11 bases between them. Germline CDR1 reads LNHDA; CDR2 reads SQIVND (reference sequence). The length of the CDR3 is 14 residues. The sequencing sample was made of peripheral blood. The chain joins TRBV19 to TRBJ1-2, with D maybe TRBD1 (5 bases). The origin of this receptor is a woman under 40 with COVID-19, enrolled during active disease. CDR3 in DNA: TGTGCCAGTAGTATGGTGGGGCAGGACTATGGCTACACCTTC. The encoded protein is CASSMVGQDYGYTF. The variable domain in full, with the rest retrieved from reference TRBV19 and TRBJ1-2, is DGGITQSPKYLFRKEGQNVTLSCEQNLNHDAMYWYRQDPGQGLRLIYYSQIVNDFQKGDIAEGYSVSREKKESFPLTVTSAQKNPTAFYLCASSMVGQDYGYTFGSGTRLTVV.